The 5 T cell receptor beta chains below all came from one sample that was sequenced in a study of blood T cell repertoires in COVID-19. Here immunoSEQ multiplex PCR was the method, and the copy in TCRdb shows in-frame clones only, minus some. Of more than 150,000 clones listed, under 90% were seen once; the top ten hold 0.5% to 0.65%. The specimen was peripheral blood. These receptors were taken from a man between 60 and 75 years old with acute or convalescent COVID-19.

This clone was found once. The chain combines TRBV5-6 with TRBJ2-7; D unresolved. From germline, CDR1 is SGHDT and CDR2 YYEEEE. Deletions cut 4 bases from V and 4 bases from J, with 6 bases between. This CDR3 has 11 amino acids. CDR3 loop: CASSLYYEQYF. As DNA, the CDR3 is TGTGCCAGCAGCCTTTATTACGAGCAGTACTTC.

The chain is built from TRBV12-3 or TRBV12-4 and TRBJ1-2; D ambiguous. The germline V and J ends were trimmed by 3 bases and 4 bases, with 9 bases remaining between them. The CDR3 extends over 13 amino acids. Here the CDR3 DNA reads TGTGCCAGCAGTTTCGGCGCTAGCTATGGCTACACCTTC. Protein product: CASSFGASYGYTF.

A word on this clone: The junction and the germline gene differ at one end; a read error may be behind it. J is TRBJ2-1 and V is TRBV5-4, with D perhaps TRBD2 (5 bases). CDR1 and CDR2 from the germline V gene are SGHNT and YYREEE (reference sequence). There are 14 residues in the CDR3. The chain's CDR3 is CASSLPTALTLRVF. CDR3 bases: TGTGCCAGCAGCCTCCCCACGGCCTTGACCCTGAGGGTCTTC.

The chain carries TRBV4-2 and TRBJ1-2; D unresolved. Germline lookup yields CDR1 LGHNA and CDR2 YNFKEQ. Between the trimmed V and J ends, which lost 4 bases and 8 bases, there was a span of 11 bases. The CDR3 spans 12 residues. The CDR3 DNA is TGTGCCAGCAGCCTTGACAATTACGGCTACACCTTC. This gives the protein CASSLDNYGYTF.

This clone was seen more than once but under ten times. The chain links TRBV7-8 to TRBJ1-2, with 9 positions matching TRBD1. Germline assignment: CDR1 SGHVS and CDR2 FQNEAQ. The CDR3 is made up of 13 amino acids. J lost 5 bases, V lost 4 bases, and 2 bases had no gene match. CDR3 sequence: CASSSGQGYGYTF. For the CDR3, the DNA is TGTGCCAGCAGCTCGGGACAGGGTTATGGCTACACCTTC.